This T cell receptor (beta chain) was sequenced during a study of control samples from healthy donors and cancer patients. Generated by immunoSEQ multiplex PCR, the TCRdb table keeps only in-frame clones and is missing some. The table records approximately 190,000 clones, 91% of them present only once. V shed 1 base and J shed 7 bases, with 10 bases lying between them. This CDR3 spans 13 amino acids. Per the germline V gene, CDR1 is SEHNR and CDR2 is FQNEAQ (reference sequence). The clonotype comes from a man aged 25 to 40 in good health. The rearrangement joins TRBV7-9 to TRBJ1-2; no definite D call. The sample comprised blood. The CDR3 here is CASSLGPRIGYTF. CDR3 DNA sequence: TGTGCCAGCAGCTTAGGGCCCCGGATTGGCTACACCTTC. Filled out from reference TRBV7-9 and TRBJ1-2, the complete variable domain reads DTGVSQNPRHKITKRGQNVTFRCDPISEHNRLYWYRQTLGQGPEFLTYFQNEAQLEKSRLLSDRFSAERPKGSFSTLEIQRTEQGDSAMYLCASSLGPRIGYTFGSGTRLTVV.